A single sample is the source of the 6 T cell receptor beta chains below, sequenced in a study of siplizumab effects on memory and regulatory T cells. Produced via immunoSEQ multiplex PCR; TCRdb's table is partial and in-frame only. The table includes tens of thousands of clones, under 95% detected once. What was sequenced was CD8+ T cells sorted from blood. These receptors all come from a human donor in good health.

The CDR3 region has the DNA TGTGCCAGCAGTTACGGAGGGAGGTTTTCTGAAGCTTTCTTT. This encodes CASSYGGRFSEAFF. V is TRBV6-6 and J is TRBJ1-1; no clear D gene. Trimming removed 2 bases at V and 6 bases at J, with 13 bases between. Germline V gene lookup returns CDR1 MNHNY and CDR2 SVGAGI (reference sequence). This CDR3 has 14 residues.

The chain couples TRBV30 to TRBJ1-1; no firm D call. CDR3 size: 12 residues. Trimming stripped 0 bases from V and 5 bases from J, with 7 bases between. From germline, CDR1 is GTSNPN and CDR2 SVGIG (reference sequence). CDR3 region: CAWSVLRTEAFF. CDR3 in DNA: TGTGCCTGGAGTGTACTCCGGACTGAAGCTTTCTTT.

This chain connects TRBV6-5 to TRBJ1-1, with unresolved D. The CDR3 is made up of 13 amino acids. The V end lost 5 bases, the J end lost 0 bases, and 7 bases lay between the germline ends. Germline V gene sequence: CDR1 MNHEY, CDR2 SVGAGI. CDR3 nucleotides: TGTGCCAGCAGTGTGACGGTGAACACTGAAGCTTTCTTT. This sequence encodes CASSVTVNTEAFF.

The chain combines TRBV7-8 with TRBJ1-1; D unclear. V lost 5 bases, J lost 4 bases, and 14 bases lay in between. This CDR3 contains 14 residues. CDR1 and CDR2 from the germline V gene are SGHVS and FQNEAQ. CDR3 sequence reads: CASSTSGLITEAFF. The CDR3 nucleotides are TGTGCCAGCAGCACTTCAGGACTGATCACTGAAGCTTTCTTT.

V usage is TRBV7-6 and J usage is TRBJ2-1; 7 nucleotides agree with TRBD2. Germline-derived CDR1 and CDR2 are SGHVS and FNYEAQ. The CDR3 loop spans 15 amino acids. V was pared by 2 bases and J by 2 bases, with 3 bases of the junction left unmatched. The CDR3 loop reads CASSLRGGAYNEQFF. The CDR3 DNA sequence: TGTGCCAGCAGCTTACGCGGGGGTGCCTACAATGAGCAGTTCTTC. Based on the CDR3 plus reference TRBV7-6 and TRBJ2-1, the full variable domain is GAGVSQSPRYKVTKRGQDVALRCDPISGHVSLYWYRQALGQGPEFLTYFNYEAQQDKSGLPNDRFSAERPEGSISTLTIQRTEQRDSAMYRCASSLRGGAYNEQFFGPGTRLTVL.

This CDR3 is CASSQDVPREQYF. In DNA, the CDR3 is TGCGCCAGCAGCCAAGATGTACCGAGGGAGCAGTACTTC. The rearrangement joins TRBV4-1 to TRBJ2-7; D is undetermined. This CDR3 comprises 13 residues. CDR1 is MGHRA, CDR2 YSYEKL, per germline. The germline V and J ends were trimmed by 0 bases and 7 bases, with 10 bases remaining between them.